These 8 T cell receptor beta chains were all obtained from the same sample, sequenced in a study of blood T cell repertoires in COVID-19. The data were produced by immunoSEQ multiplex PCR, yet TCRdb's version contains in-frame clones alone and is incomplete. The sample lists more than 300,000 clones, 85% to 90% occurring once. What was sequenced was PBMCs or T cells enriched from blood (not recorded which). The receptors here all came from a woman aged 18-30 years who had recovered from COVID-19.

This chain joins TRBV4-1 and TRBJ2-3; 9 bases agree with TRBD2. The CDR3 has 16 residues. V gave up 0 bases and J gave up 1 base; unmatched junction bases: 2. Germline CDR1 is MGHRA and CDR2 is YSYEKL. CDR3 bases: TGCGCCAGCAGCCAAGAAGGCGGGGGGGGCACAGATACGCAGTATTTT. This sequence encodes CASSQEGGGGTDTQYF.

The chain couples TRBV5-6 to TRBJ2-7; 7 bases match TRBD1. In germline, CDR1 is SGHDT, CDR2 YYEEEE. The ends lost 3 bases at V and 2 bases at J; junction bases unmatched: 8. CDR3 length: 15 amino acids. The CDR3 is CASSYGTARPYEQYF. CDR3 bases: TGTGCCAGCAGCTATGGGACAGCTAGGCCCTACGAGCAGTACTTC.

The chain links TRBV14 to TRBJ2-7; 9 positions match TRBD2. This CDR3 comprises 15 residues. CDR1 SGHDN and CDR2 FVKESK come from the germline V gene. The ends lost 4 bases at V and 5 bases at J; junction bases unmatched: 9. The CDR3 reads CASSPLNLAGNEQYF. DNA for the CDR3: TGTGCCAGCAGCCCCCTGAATCTAGCGGGAAACGAGCAGTACTTC.

The chain carries TRBV19 and TRBJ1-2; 9 bases map to TRBD1. V dropped 4 bases and J dropped 4; count of bases not matched to a gene: 4. Germline CDR1 is LNHDA and CDR2 is SQIVND (reference sequence). The CDR3 spans 14 residues. This CDR3 is CASSNTGGVYGYTF. As DNA, the CDR3 is TGTGCCAGTAGTAACACAGGGGGCGTCTATGGCTACACCTTC.

J is TRBJ2-5 and V is TRBV7-9; 11 positions agree with TRBD2. The CDR3 length is 15 residues. Trimming at V came to 3 bases and at J to 5 bases, leaving 5 bases not matched to a gene. From germline, CDR1 is SEHNR and CDR2 FQNEAQ (reference sequence). CDR3: CASSFTSGGMETQYF. The DNA for the CDR3 is TGTGCCAGCAGCTTCACTAGCGGGGGAATGGAGACCCAGTACTTC.

The chain joins TRBV6-5 to TRBJ1-2; D possibly corresponds to TRBD1 (6 bases). V was pared by 0 bases and J by 2 bases, with 13 bases between. The CDR3 covers 16 residues. Per the germline V gene, CDR1 is MNHEY and CDR2 is SVGAGI. DNA of the CDR3: TGTGCCAGCAGTTACTCCTACAGGGCTCAGAACTATGGCTACACCTTC. Its protein product is CASSYSYRAQNYGYTF.

The gene calls are TRBV27 and TRBJ1-4; 7 bases fit TRBD1. The CDR3 is 15 amino acids. The germline CDR1 and CDR2 sequences are MNHEY and SMNVEV (reference sequence). The V and J ends lost 5 bases and 4 bases, in that order; junction bases with no gene match: 7. CDR3 nucleotide sequence: TGTGCCAGCAGTCGGGGACAGCCTCTTAATGAAAAACTGTTTTTT. As protein: CASSRGQPLNEKLFF.

This chain connects TRBV28 to TRBJ2-7; unclear D gene. Germline V CDR1 and CDR2: MDHEN, SYDVKM. The CDR3 extends over 15 amino acids. V shed 7 bases and J shed 0 bases, with 16 bases lying between them. The CDR3 DNA sequence: TGTGCCAGCACCCCCCGGTCGGTTAGCTCCTACGAGCAGTACTTC. Its protein is CASTPRSVSSYEQYF.